This T cell receptor beta chain was observed in a study of glioma-infiltrating T cells. Trimming cost V 5 bases and J 3 bases, with 13 bases left between them. From germline, CDR1 is ENHRY and CDR2 SYGVKD. The CDR3 is made up of 15 amino acids. This clonotype was found many times. The iRepertoire nested amplicon-rescue multiplex PCR amplified TCR alpha and beta CDR3s from RNA. Each CDR3 protein gets one entry after TCRdb re-called the multiplex PCR reads with MiXCR. The sample lists under 200,000 distinct CDR3 sequences, more than 25% occurring once. The receptor comes from a human donor with low-grade glioma or glioblastoma, undergoing nonglioma brain surgery, or in good health (not recorded which). The chain combines TRBV10-3 with TRBJ2-2; D call uncertain. Material for sequencing was glioma tissue, nonneoplastic brain tissue, or PBMCs (not recorded which). CDR3 sequence (DNA): TGTGCCATCAGTCTACAAGACACTTACACCGGGGAGCTGTTTTTT. This gives the protein CAISLQDTYTGELFF.